This entry features one T cell receptor beta chain sequence. The junction departs from the called germline gene at one end, perhaps through a read error. The sample belongs to a study of blood T cell repertoires in COVID-19. Germline CDR1 reads SGHRS; CDR2 reads YFSETQ. This CDR3 is 18 amino acids long. In the source study's methods: For nucleated cells, counts were estimated from reference gene primer amplification. Using immunoSEQ multiplex PCR, the repertoire was profiled, and TCRdb retains in-frame clones only, with some absent. Clone size and V and J calls were adopted from that table, with D and trimming inferred from the DNA. The table has 99,000 or so clones, about four fifths seen once; the top ten hold roughly 14%.

The sequence derives from an elderly woman with acute or convalescent COVID-19. The genes are TRBV5-1 and TRBJ1-3, with D perhaps matching TRBD1 (6 bases). Source material: peripheral blood. CDR3 amino acids: CASSLIPSTGLSGNTIYF. Here the CDR3 DNA reads TGCGCCAGCAGCCTTATTCCTTCTACAGGGCTTTCTGGGAACACCATATATTTT.